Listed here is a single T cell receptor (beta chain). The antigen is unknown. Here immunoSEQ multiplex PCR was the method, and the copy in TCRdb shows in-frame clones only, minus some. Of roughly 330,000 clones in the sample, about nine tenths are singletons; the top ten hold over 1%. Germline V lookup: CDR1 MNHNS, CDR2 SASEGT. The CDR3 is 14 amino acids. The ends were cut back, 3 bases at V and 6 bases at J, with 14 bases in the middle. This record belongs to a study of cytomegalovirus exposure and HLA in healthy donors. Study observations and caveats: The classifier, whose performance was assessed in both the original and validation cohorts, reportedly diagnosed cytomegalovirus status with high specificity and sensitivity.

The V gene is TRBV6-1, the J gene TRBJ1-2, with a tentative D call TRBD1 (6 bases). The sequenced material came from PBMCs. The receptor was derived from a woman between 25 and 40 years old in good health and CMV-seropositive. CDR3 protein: CASSEGQGFNGYTF. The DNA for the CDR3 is TGTGCCAGCAGTGAGGGGCAGGGGTTCAATGGCTACACCTTC.